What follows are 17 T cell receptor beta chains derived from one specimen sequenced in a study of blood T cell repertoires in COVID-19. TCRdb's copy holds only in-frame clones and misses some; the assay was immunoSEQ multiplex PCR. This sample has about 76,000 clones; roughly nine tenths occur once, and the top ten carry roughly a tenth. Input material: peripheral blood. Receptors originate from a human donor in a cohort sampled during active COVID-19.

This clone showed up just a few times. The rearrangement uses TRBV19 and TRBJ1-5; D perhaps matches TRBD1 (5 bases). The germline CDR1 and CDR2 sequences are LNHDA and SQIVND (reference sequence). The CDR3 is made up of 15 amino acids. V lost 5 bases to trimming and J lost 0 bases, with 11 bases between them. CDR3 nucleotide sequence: TGTGCCAGTAGTGTTCGGGACTATAGCAATCAGCCCCAGCATTTT. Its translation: CASSVRDYSNQPQHF.

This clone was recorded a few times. The CDR3 DNA reads TGTGCCAGCAGCTTAGCGGGGCCCCCGAACACTGAAGCTTTCTTT. Translated, it gives CASSLAGPPNTEAFF. The V gene is TRBV7-2, the J gene TRBJ1-1; D is perhaps TRBD1 (5 bases). Per the germline V gene, CDR1 is SGHTA and CDR2 is FQGNSA. The germline V and J ends were trimmed by 0 bases and 1 base, with 9 bases remaining between them. CDR3 size: 15 residues.

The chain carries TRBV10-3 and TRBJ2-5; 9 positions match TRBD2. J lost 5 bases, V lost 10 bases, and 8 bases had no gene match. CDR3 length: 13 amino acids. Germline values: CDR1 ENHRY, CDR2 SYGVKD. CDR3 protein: CATRREGRETQYF. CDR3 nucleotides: TGTGCCACCCGGCGGGAGGGCCGGGAGACCCAGTACTTC.

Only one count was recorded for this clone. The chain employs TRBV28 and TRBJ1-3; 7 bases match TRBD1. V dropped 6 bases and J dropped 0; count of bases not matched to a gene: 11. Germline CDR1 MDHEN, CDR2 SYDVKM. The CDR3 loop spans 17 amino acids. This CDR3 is CASSTLGQPFSGNTIYF. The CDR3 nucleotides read TGTGCCAGCAGCACACTGGGACAGCCCTTCTCTGGAAACACCATATATTTT.

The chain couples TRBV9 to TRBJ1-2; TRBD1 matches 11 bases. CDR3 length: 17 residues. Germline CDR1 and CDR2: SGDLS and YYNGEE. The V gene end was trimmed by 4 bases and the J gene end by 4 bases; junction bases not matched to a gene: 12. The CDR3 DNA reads TGTGCCAGCAGCCCCGGGGGACAGGGGGGATTCGGCTATGGCTACACCTTC. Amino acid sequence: CASSPGGQGGFGYGYTF. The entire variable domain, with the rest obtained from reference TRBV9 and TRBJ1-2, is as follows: DSGVTQTPKHLITATGQRVTLRCSPRSGDLSVYWYQQSLDQGLQFLIQYYNGEERAKGNILERFSAQQFPDLHSELNLSSLELGDSALYFCASSPGGQGGFGYGYTFGSGTRLTVV.

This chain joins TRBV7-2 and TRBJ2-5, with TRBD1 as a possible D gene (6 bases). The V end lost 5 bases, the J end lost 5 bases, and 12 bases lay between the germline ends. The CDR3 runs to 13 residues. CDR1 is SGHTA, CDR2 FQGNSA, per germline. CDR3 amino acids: CASSRQGFETQYF. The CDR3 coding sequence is TGTGCCAGCAGCCGCCAGGGGTTTGAGACCCAGTACTTC. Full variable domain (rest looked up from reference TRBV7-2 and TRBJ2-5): GAGVSQSPSNKVTEKGKDVELRCDPISGHTALYWYRQSLGQGLEFLIYFQGNSAPDKSGLPSDRFSAERTGGSVSTLTIQRTQQEDSAVYLCASSRQGFETQYFGPGTRLLVL.

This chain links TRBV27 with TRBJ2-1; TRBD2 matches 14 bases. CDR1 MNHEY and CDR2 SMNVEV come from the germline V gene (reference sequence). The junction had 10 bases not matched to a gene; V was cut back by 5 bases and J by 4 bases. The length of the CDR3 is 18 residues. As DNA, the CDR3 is TGTGCCAGCAGTGATAGACTAGCGGGGGGGTCCGGATACAATGAGCAGTTCTTC. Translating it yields CASSDRLAGGSGYNEQFF.

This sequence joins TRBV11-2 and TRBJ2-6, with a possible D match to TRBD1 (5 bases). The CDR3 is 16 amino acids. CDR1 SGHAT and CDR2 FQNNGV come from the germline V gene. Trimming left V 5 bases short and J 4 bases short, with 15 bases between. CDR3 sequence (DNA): TGTGCCAGCAGCGGAGTAGGCAGGGCCGGGGCCAACGTCCTGACTTTC. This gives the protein CASSGVGRAGANVLTF.

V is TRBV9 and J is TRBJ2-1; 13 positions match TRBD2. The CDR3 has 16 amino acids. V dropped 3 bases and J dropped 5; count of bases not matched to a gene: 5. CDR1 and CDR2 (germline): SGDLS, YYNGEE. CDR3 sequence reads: CASSGFGTSGNNEQFF. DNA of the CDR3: TGTGCCAGCAGCGGATTCGGGACTAGCGGGAACAATGAGCAGTTCTTC. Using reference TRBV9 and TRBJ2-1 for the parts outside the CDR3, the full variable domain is DSGVTQTPKHLITATGQRVTLRCSPRSGDLSVYWYQQSLDQGLQFLIQYYNGEERAKGNILERFSAQQFPDLHSELNLSSLELGDSALYFCASSGFGTSGNNEQFFGPGTRLTVL.

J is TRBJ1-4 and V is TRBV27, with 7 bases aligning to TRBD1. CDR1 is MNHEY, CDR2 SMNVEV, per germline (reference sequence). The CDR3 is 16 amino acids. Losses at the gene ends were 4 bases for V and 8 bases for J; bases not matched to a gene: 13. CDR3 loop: CASSSRTTGRSEKLFF. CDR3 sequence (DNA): TGTGCCAGCAGTTCCCGGACGACAGGGAGGAGCGAAAAACTGTTTTTT.

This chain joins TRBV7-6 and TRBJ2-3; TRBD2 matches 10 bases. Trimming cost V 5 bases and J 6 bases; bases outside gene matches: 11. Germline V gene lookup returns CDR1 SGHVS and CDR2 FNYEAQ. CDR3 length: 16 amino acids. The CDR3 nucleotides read TGTGCCAGCAGCATCCTCTTAGCGGGAGGTGCGGATACGCAGTATTTT. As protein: CASSILLAGGADTQYF.

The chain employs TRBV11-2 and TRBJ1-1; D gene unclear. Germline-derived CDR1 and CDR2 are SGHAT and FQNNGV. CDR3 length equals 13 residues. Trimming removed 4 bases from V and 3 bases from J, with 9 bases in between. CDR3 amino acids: CASSSRRDTEAFF. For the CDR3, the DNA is TGTGCCAGCAGCTCCCGGCGGGACACTGAAGCTTTCTTT.

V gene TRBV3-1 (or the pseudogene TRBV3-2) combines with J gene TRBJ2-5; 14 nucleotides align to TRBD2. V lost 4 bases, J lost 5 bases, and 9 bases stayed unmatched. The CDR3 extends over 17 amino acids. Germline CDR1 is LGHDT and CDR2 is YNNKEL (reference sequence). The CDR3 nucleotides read TGTGCCAGCAGCCCCGGGACTAGCGGGGGTGGATGGGAGACCCAGTACTTC. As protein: CASSPGTSGGGWETQYF.

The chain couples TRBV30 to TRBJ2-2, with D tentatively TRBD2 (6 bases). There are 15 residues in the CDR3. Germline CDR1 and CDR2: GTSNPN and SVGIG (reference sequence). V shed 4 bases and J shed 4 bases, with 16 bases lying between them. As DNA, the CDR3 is TGTGCCTGGAATGCCCTGGGCGGGGCCACCGGGGAGCTGTTTTTT. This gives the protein CAWNALGGATGELFF.

The CDR3 nucleotides are TGTGCCAGAAGCACCCCGGTCCCGACCGCCCGACACGTCGGTACGCAGTATTTT. Its protein product is CARSTPVPTARHVGTQYF. The gene calls are TRBV5-3 and TRBJ2-3; D not certain. TRBV5-3 has ORF status, its function being uncertain. This CDR3 is built from 18 residues. V was pared by 4 bases and J by 8 bases, with 29 bases between.

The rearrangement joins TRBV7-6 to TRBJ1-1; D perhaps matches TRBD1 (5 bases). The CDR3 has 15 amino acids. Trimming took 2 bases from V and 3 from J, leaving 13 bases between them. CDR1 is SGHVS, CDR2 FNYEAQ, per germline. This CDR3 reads CASSLIGGRDTEAFF. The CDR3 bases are TGTGCCAGCAGCTTAATCGGGGGGAGGGACACTGAAGCTTTCTTT.

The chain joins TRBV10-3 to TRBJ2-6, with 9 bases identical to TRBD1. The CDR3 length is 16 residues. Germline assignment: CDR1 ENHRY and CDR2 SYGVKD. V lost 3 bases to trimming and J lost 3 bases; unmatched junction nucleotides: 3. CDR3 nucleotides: TGTGCCATCAGTGATGGACAGGGGCGTGGGGCCAACGTCCTGACTTTC. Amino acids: CAISDGQGRGANVLTF.